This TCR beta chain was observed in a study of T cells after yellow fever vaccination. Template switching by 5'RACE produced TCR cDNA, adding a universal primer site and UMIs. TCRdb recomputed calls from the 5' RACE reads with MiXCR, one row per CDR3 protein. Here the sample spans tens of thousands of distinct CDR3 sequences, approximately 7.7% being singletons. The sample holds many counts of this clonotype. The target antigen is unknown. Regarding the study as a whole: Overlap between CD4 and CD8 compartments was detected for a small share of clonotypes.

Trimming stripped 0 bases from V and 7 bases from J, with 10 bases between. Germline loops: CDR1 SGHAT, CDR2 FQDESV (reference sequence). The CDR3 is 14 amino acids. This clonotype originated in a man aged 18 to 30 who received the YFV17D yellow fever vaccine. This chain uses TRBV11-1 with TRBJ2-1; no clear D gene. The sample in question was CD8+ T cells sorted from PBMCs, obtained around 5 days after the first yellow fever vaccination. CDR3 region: CASSLAYSPNEQFF. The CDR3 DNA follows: TGTGCCAGCAGCTTAGCTTATTCGCCAAATGAGCAGTTCTTC.